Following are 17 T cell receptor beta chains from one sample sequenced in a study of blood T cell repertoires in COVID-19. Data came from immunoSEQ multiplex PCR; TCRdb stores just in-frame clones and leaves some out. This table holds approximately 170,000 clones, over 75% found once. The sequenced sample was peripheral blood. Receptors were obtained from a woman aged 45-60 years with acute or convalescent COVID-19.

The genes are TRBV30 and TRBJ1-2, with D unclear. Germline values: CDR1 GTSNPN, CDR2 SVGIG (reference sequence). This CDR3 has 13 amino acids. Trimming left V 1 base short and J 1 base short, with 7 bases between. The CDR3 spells CAWSGAVNYGYTF. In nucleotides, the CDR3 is TGTGCCTGGAGTGGGGCAGTTAACTATGGCTACACCTTC.

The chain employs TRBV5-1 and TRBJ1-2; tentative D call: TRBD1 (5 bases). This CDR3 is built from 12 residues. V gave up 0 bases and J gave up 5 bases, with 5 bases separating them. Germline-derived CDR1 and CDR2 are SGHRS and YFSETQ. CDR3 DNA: TGCGCCAGCAGCTTGGCAGGGTATGGCTACACCTTC. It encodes CASSLAGYGYTF.

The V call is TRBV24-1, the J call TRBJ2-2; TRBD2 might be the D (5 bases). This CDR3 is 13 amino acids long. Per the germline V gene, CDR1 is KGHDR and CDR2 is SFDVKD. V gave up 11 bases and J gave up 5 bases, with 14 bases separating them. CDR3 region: CASGLFGTGELFF. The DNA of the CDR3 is TGTGCCAGCGGACTGTTTGGAACCGGGGAGCTGTTTTTT.

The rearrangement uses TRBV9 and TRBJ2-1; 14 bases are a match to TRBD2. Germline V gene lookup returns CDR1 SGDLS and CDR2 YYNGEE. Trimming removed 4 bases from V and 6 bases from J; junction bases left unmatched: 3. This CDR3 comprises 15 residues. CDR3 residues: CASSPTSGGVNEQFF. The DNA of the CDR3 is TGTGCCAGCAGCCCGACTAGCGGGGGGGTCAATGAGCAGTTCTTC. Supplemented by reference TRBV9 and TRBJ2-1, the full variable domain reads DSGVTQTPKHLITATGQRVTLRCSPRSGDLSVYWYQQSLDQGLQFLIQYYNGEERAKGNILERFSAQQFPDLHSELNLSSLELGDSALYFCASSPTSGGVNEQFFGPGTRLTVL.

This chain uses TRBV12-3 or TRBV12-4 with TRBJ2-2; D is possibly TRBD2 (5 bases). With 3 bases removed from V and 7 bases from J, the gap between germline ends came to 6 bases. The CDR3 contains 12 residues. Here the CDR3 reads CASSFRGGELFF. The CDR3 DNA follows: TGTGCCAGCAGTTTTCGGGGCGGGGAGCTGTTTTTT.

The CDR3, as DNA: TGTGCCAGCGGAACAGGGATGGGTGGCTACACCTTC. It encodes CASGTGMGGYTF. This rearrangement joins TRBV12-3 or TRBV12-4 to TRBJ1-2; TRBD1 is a possible D gene (6 bases). CDR3 length: 12 amino acids. V was cut by 8 bases and J by 7 bases, with 14 bases left in between.

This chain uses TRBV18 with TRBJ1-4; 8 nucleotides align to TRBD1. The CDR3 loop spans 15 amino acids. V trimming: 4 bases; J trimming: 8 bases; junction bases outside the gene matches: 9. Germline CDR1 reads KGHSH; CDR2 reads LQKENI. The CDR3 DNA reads TGTGCCAGCTCACTCGGACAGGGTGGATACGAAAAACTGTTTTTT. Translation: CASSLGQGGYEKLFF.

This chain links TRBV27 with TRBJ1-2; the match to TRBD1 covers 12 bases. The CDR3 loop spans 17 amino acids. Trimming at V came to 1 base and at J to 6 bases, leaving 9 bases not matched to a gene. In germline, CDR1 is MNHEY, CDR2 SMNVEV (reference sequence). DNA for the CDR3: TGTGCCAGCAGTTTATTTTCAGCCGGGACAGGGGGCGATGGCTACACCTTC. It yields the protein CASSLFSAGTGGDGYTF.

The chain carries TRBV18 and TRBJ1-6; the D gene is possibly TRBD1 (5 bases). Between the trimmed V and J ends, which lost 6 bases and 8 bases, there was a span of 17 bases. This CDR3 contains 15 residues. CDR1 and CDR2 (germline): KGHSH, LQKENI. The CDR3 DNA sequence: TGTGCCAGCTCCCCAACTCGGGGAGGGGATTCACCCCTCCACTTT. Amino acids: CASSPTRGGDSPLHF.

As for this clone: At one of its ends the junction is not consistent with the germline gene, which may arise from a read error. The CDR3, as DNA: TGTGCTAGCAGTACTAGTTGGAACACTGAAGCTTTCTTT. This translates into CASSTSWNTEAFF. The V call is TRBV7-7, the J call TRBJ1-1; no firm D call. The germline V gene has CDR1 SSHAT and CDR2 FNYEAQ (reference sequence). The CDR3 loop spans 13 amino acids. Full variable domain (missing parts from reference TRBV7-7 and TRBJ1-1): GAGVSQSPRYKVTKRGQDVTLRCDPISSHATLYWYQQALGQGPEFLTYFNYEAQPDKSGLPSDRFSAERPEGSISTLTIQRTEQRDSAMYRCASSTSWNTEAFFGQGTRLTVV.

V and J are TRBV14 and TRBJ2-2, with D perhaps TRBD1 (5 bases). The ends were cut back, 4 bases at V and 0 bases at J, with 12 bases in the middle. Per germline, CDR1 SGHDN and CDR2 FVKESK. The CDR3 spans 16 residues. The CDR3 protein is CASSRLTTANTGELFF. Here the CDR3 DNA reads TGTGCCAGCAGCCGTTTAACGACAGCGAACACCGGGGAGCTGTTTTTT.

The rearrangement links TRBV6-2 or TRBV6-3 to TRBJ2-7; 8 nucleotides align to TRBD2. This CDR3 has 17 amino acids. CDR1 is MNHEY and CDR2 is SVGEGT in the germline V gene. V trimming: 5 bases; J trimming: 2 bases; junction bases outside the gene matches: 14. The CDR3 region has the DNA TGTGCCAGCAGTCAATTGCCCTCTGCGGGGGGACCCTACGAGCAGTACTTC. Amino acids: CASSQLPSAGGPYEQYF.

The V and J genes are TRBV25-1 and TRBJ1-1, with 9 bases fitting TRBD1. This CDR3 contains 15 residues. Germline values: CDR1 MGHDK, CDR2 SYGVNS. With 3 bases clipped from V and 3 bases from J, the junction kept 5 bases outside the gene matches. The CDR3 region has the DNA TGTGCCAGCAGTGATTACAGGGGGCAGGACACTGAAGCTTTCTTT. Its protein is CASSDYRGQDTEAFF.

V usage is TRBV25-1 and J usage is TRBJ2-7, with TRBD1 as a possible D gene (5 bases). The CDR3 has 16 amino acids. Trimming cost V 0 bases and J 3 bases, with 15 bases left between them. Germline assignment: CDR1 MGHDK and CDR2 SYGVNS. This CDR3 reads CASSEYRQGFVYEQYF. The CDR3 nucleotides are TGTGCCAGCAGTGAATACCGCCAGGGATTCGTCTACGAGCAGTACTTC.

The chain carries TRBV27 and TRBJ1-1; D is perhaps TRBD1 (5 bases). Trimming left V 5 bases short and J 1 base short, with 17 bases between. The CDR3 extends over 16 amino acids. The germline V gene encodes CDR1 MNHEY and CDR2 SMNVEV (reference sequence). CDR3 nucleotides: TGTGCCAGCAGTCTCTTTCGGGGGTCCTCGAACACTGAAGCTTTCTTT. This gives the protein CASSLFRGSSNTEAFF.

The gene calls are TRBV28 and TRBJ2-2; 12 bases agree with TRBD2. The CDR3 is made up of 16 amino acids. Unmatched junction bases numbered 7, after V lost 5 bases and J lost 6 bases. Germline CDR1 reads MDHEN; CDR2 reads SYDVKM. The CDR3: CASSPTSGRRSGELFF. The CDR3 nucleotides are TGTGCCAGCAGTCCTACTAGCGGGAGGAGGTCCGGGGAGCTGTTTTTT.

CDR3 sequence reads: CASSPRGAGPDGEQYF. The DNA of the CDR3 is TGTGCCAGCAGCCCCCGGGGAGCGGGGCCTGATGGGGAGCAGTACTTC. V usage is TRBV11-2 and J usage is TRBJ2-7, with 7 bases matching TRBD2. V dropped 5 bases and J dropped 7; count of bases not matched to a gene: 17. This CDR3 comprises 16 residues. Germline-derived CDR1 and CDR2 are SGHAT and FQNNGV.